The 8 T cell receptor beta chains listed next were all sequenced from one sample in a study of blood T cell repertoires in COVID-19 (dated by TCRdb to the early 2020s). Receptor amplification or capture employed the immunoSEQ multiplex PCR assay. Here the immuneACCESS table is served through TCRdb, limited to in-frame sequences with V and J called. Missing clones are a known gap in these copies; in checked studies unresolved V genes cover under half, and the rest lacks a known reason. The sample table records 250,000 or so clones; 86% of these occur just once. The ten top clones hold around 12% of the sample. Sequenced: peripheral blood. The receptor source for this set is a man at least 80 years old with acute or convalescent COVID-19.

The genes are TRBV19 and TRBJ2-2; D is unclear. There are 16 residues in the CDR3. Germline V gene lookup returns CDR1 LNHDA and CDR2 SQIVND (reference sequence). V lost 1 base to trimming and J lost 1 base, with 10 bases between them. CDR3 sequence: CASSIGFARNTGELFF. In DNA, the CDR3 is TGTGCCAGTAGTATAGGTTTCGCGAGGAACACCGGGGAGCTGTTTTTT. Using reference TRBV19 and TRBJ2-2 for the parts outside the CDR3, the full variable domain is DGGITQSPKYLFRKEGQNVTLSCEQNLNHDAMYWYRQDPGQGLRLIYYSQIVNDFQKGDIAEGYSVSREKKESFPLTVTSAQKNPTAFYLCASSIGFARNTGELFFGEGSRLTVL.

The table lists this clone with a few counts. This chain uses TRBV11-2 with TRBJ2-1; 9 bases agree with TRBD1. This CDR3 contains 15 residues. CDR1 is SGHAT, CDR2 FQNNGV, per germline. J was trimmed by 1 base and V by 5 bases; bases with no gene match: 3. CDR3 sequence: CASSMDRGSYNEQFF. The DNA of the CDR3 is TGTGCCAGCAGCATGGACAGGGGTTCCTACAATGAGCAGTTCTTC.

V is TRBV7-8 and J is TRBJ1-6; D is undetermined. Germline CDR1 SGHVS, CDR2 FQNEAQ. The CDR3 totals 14 residues. V was clipped by 5 bases and J by 6 bases, with 11 bases between them. This CDR3 is CASSPEASNSPLHF. The CDR3 nucleotides read TGTGCCAGCAGCCCGGAGGCTTCTAATTCACCCCTCCACTTT.

This rearrangement joins TRBV28 to TRBJ2-1; TRBD2 matches 9 bases. The ends lost 6 bases at V and 7 bases at J; junction bases unmatched: 10. CDR3 length: 15 amino acids. CDR1 MDHEN and CDR2 SYDVKM come from the germline V gene. The CDR3 nucleotides read TGTGCCAGCAGCAACGCGGGGGGGCCGGGGAATGAGCAGTTCTTC. Protein product: CASSNAGGPGNEQFF.

The chain carries TRBV7-9 and TRBJ1-1, with 11 bases aligning to TRBD1. V gave up 0 bases and J gave up 5 bases; unmatched junction bases: 5. Looked up from germline, CDR1 is SEHNR and CDR2 is FQNEAQ (reference sequence). The length of the CDR3 is 16 residues. CDR3 loop: CASSLARGTGGTEAFF. For the CDR3, the DNA is TGTGCCAGCAGCTTAGCCCGCGGGACAGGGGGAACTGAAGCTTTCTTT.

V and J are TRBV12-3 or TRBV12-4 and TRBJ1-1; D unclear. The CDR3 is 13 amino acids. V lost 6 bases and J 4 bases, leaving 12 bases between the germline ends. Here the CDR3 reads CASRPGLSTEAFF. As DNA, the CDR3 is TGTGCCAGCAGACCGGGTCTTTCCACTGAAGCTTTCTTT.

V usage is TRBV21-1 and J usage is TRBJ2-7; the table's D call TRBD2 went unverified against the DNA. TRBV21-1 constitutes a pseudogene. This CDR3 has 16 residues. The CDR3 protein is CASSKGWKGAGPEQYF. CDR3 coding DNA: TGTGCCAGCAGCAAGGGTTGGAAGGGAGCGGGTCCCGAGCAGTACTTC.

V and J are TRBV11-2 and TRBJ1-6, with TRBD1 matching over 8 bases. CDR1 and CDR2 (germline): SGHAT, FQNNGV. V lost 2 bases to trimming and J lost 9 bases; unmatched junction nucleotides: 3. The CDR3 has 14 amino acids. Here the CDR3 DNA reads TGTGCCAGCAGCTTAAAACAGGGGGTTTCACCCCTCCACTTT. It encodes CASSLKQGVSPLHF. Full variable domain (outside the CDR3, taken from reference TRBV11-2 and TRBJ1-6): EAGVAQSPRYKIIEKRQSVAFWCNPISGHATLYWYQQILGQGPKLLIQFQNNGVVDDSQLPKDRFSAERLKGVDSTLKIQPAKLEDSAVYLCASSLKQGVSPLHFGNGTRLTVT.